What follows are 2 T cell receptor beta chains derived from one specimen sequenced in a study of low-dose radiotherapy and immunotherapy resistance in tumors (dated by TCRdb to between 2021 and 2024). Superscript III and a set of TRAV- and TRBV-specific primers were used to synthesize first-strand cDNA, so that both TCRalpha and TCRbeta chains were covered. A roughly 19-cycle PCR with Phusion amplified the TCRs, pairing a constant-region primer with the adapter that was attached to the V primers. TCRdb reprocessed the public reads (quality trimming at Q25 with fastp, clone calling with MiXCR) and kept in-frame beta chains. Merged by CDR3 protein, the rows form single entries marked with the most common genes and DNA. The sample data list under 20,000 distinct CDR3 sequences, and 74% of these were observed just once. The top ten hold more than 9.5% of the sample. These receptors were obtained from a human donor with advanced metastatic prostate, ovarian, gallbladder or colorectal cancer (not recorded which). This table probably holds off-target reads from a library built for another chain.

The CDR3 DNA reads as TGTGCCAGCAGCTCCAACAGGGGAGTACTGGGCAATGAGCAGTTCTTC. Amino acids: CASSSNRGVLGNEQFF. V and J are TRBV7-8 and TRBJ2-1; 7 nucleotides line up with TRBD1. Per the germline V gene, CDR1 is SGHVS and CDR2 is FQNEAQ. The ends lost 4 bases at V and 6 bases at J; junction bases unmatched: 12. The CDR3 has 16 amino acids.

The rearrangement joins TRBV10-3 to TRBJ1-2, with unresolved D. Germline CDR1 reads ENHRY; CDR2 reads SYGVKD. The CDR3 consists of 12 residues. The germline V and J ends were trimmed by 5 bases and 4 bases, with 8 bases remaining between them. The CDR3 sequence: CAISPDSYGYTF. DNA for the CDR3: TGTGCCATCAGTCCGGATTCCTATGGCTACACCTTC.